These 4 T cell receptor beta chains came from one sample sequenced in a study of shared clonotypes between healthy human individuals. CD45RO-negative, CCR7-positively selected cells formed the naive CD8 fraction, excluding terminally differentiated effector memory CD45RA+ cells. This table comes from immunoSEQ multiplex PCR, and its TCRdb copy is limited to in-frame clones, with some not included. Among about 750,000 clones listed, about 92% were seen once. The sample taken for sequencing was naive CD8+ T cells sorted from blood. The origin of the receptors is a man aged 30 to 45 in good health.

The chain joins TRBV10-2 to TRBJ2-7; 8 positions match TRBD1. Germline V gene sequence: CDR1 WSHSY, CDR2 SAAADI. Trimming cost V 7 bases and J 2 bases; bases outside gene matches: 13. The CDR3 covers 16 residues. In DNA, the CDR3 is TGCGCCAGCACCTCTAGAACCGGGACAGGCCCCTACGAGCAGTACTTC. Translating it yields CASTSRTGTGPYEQYF.

J is TRBJ2-1 and V is TRBV14; 14 bases line up with TRBD2. J was trimmed by 4 bases and V by 3 bases; bases with no gene match: 11. The CDR3 spans 19 residues. CDR1 is SGHDN, CDR2 FVKESK, per germline. The CDR3 region is CASSQWGLAGVLKYNEQFF. The CDR3 DNA reads TGTGCCAGCAGCCAGTGGGGACTAGCGGGAGTTCTGAAATACAATGAGCAGTTCTTC.

Of note for this clone: The sample contains more than one DNA sequence encoding this CDR3. This chain uses TRBV5-4 with TRBJ1-1; D possibly corresponds to TRBD1 (6 bases). Germline assignment: CDR1 SGHNT and CDR2 YYREEE (reference sequence). With 4 bases removed from V and 0 bases from J, the gap between germline ends came to 10 bases. The CDR3 sequence is 14 residues long. Here the CDR3 DNA reads TGTGCCAGCAGCCTCGGGGACATGAACACTGAAGCTTTCTTT. This gives the protein CASSLGDMNTEAFF.

The chain is built from TRBV6-1 and TRBJ2-7, with D perhaps being TRBD1 or TRBD2 (6 bases each). The CDR3 contains 17 residues. CDR1 is MNHNS, CDR2 SASEGT, per germline. Trimming took off 0 bases at V and 2 bases at J, with 17 bases between the two ends. The CDR3 DNA is TGTGCCAGCAGTGAAGCTTTGGGGGGCCTATCTCCCTACGAGCAGTACTTC. Encoded protein: CASSEALGGLSPYEQYF.